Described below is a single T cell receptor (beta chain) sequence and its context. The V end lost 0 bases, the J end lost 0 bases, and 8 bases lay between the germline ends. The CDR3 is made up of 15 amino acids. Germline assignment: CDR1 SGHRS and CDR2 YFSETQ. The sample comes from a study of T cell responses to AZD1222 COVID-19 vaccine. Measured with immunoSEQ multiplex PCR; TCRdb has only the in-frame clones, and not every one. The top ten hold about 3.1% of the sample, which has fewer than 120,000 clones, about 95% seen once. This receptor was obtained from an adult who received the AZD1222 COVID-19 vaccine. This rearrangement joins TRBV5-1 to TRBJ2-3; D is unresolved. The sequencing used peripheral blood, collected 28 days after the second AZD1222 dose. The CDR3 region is CASSLDVGSTDTQYF. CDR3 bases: TGCGCCAGCAGCTTGGATGTGGGGAGCACAGATACGCAGTATTTT.